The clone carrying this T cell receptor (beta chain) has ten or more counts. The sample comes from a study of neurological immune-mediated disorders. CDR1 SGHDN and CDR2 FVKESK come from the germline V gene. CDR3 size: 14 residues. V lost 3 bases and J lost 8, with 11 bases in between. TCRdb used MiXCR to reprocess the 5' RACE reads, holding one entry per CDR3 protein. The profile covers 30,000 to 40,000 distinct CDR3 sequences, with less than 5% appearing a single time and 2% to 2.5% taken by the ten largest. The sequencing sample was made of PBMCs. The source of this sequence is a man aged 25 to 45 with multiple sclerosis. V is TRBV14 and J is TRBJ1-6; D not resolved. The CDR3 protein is CASSHFNRDSPLHF. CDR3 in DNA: TGTGCCAGCAGCCACTTTAATAGGGATTCACCCCTCCACTTT.